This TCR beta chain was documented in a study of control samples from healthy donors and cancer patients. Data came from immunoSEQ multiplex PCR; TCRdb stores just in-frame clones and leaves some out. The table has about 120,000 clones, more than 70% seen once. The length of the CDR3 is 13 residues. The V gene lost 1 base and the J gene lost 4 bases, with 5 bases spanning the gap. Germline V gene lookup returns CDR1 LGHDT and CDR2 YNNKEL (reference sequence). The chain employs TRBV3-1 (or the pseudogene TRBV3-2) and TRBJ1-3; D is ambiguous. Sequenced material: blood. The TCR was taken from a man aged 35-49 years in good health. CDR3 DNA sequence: TGTGCCAGCAGCCAAGGGACCGGAAACACCATATATTTT. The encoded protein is CASSQGTGNTIYF.